Listed here are 24 T cell receptor beta chains from one sample, sequenced in a study of blood T cells in healthy people across ages. The second PCR ran roughly 6 to 12 cycles with a sample-barcoded 5' primer and J-beta primers. MiXCR was run by TCRdb on the 5' RACE reads, yielding one entry per CDR3 protein. The table includes some 1.5 million distinct CDR3 sequences, approximately 30% detected once. Sequenced material: blood. The receptors were sampled from a woman aged 25 to 39 in good health.

This clonotype has more than one count but fewer than ten. The chain is built from TRBV2 and TRBJ2-2, with 8 bases lining up with TRBD2. Germline CDR1 and CDR2: SNHLY and FYNNEI. CDR3 size: 14 residues. V was pared by 11 bases and J by 5 bases, with 10 bases of the junction left unmatched. The DNA of the CDR3 is TGTGCCCTGGGAGCGGGAGTAAAAACCGGGGAGCTGTTTTTT. Its protein is CALGAGVKTGELFF. Full variable domain (outside the CDR3, taken from reference TRBV2 and TRBJ2-2): EPEVTQTPSHQVTQMGQEVILRCVPISNHLYFYWYRQILGQKVEFLVSFYNNEISEKSEIFDDQFSVERPDGSNFTLKIRSTKLEDSAMYFCALGAGVKTGELFFGEGSRLTVL.

The rearrangement joins TRBV12-3 or TRBV12-4 to TRBJ2-3, with D hard to call. There are 12 residues in the CDR3. V was trimmed by 7 bases and J by 11 bases, leaving 16 bases between them. The CDR3 sequence: CASTEITDVQYF. CDR3 in DNA: TGTGCCAGCACTGAGATCACAGATGTGCAGTATTTT.

The V gene is TRBV10-3, the J gene TRBJ2-3; no clear D. Deletions cut 4 bases from V and 3 bases from J, with 14 bases between. CDR3 size: 15 residues. CDR1 is ENHRY and CDR2 is SYGVKD in the germline V gene. In DNA, the CDR3 is TGTGCCATCAGTGTGGGAAGCCCGAATACAGATACGCAGTATTTT. Its protein product is CAISVGSPNTDTQYF.

This chain uses TRBV27 with TRBJ2-7, with D hard to call. CDR1 MNHEY and CDR2 SMNVEV come from the germline V gene (reference sequence). V was clipped by 2 bases and J by 4 bases, with 12 bases between them. The CDR3 has 14 residues. The CDR3 DNA is TGTGCCAGCAGTTTAAGGGAAGGAGAATACGAGCAGTACTTC. Translating gives CASSLREGEYEQYF.

The chain couples TRBV5-1 to TRBJ2-1; 7 positions agree with TRBD2. The germline gives CDR1 SGHRS, CDR2 YFSETQ. V lost 2 bases and J lost 5; bases outside the gene matches: 10. This CDR3 is 16 amino acids long. The CDR3 DNA sequence: TGCGCCAGCAGCTTAATCGGGAGGCCCCCCGACAATGAGCAGTTCTTC. Amino acid sequence: CASSLIGRPPDNEQFF.

About this clonotype itself: A read error may be the cause here, since a much bigger clone is one base away. This chain joins TRBV5-6 and TRBJ2-4, with 8 bases lining up with TRBD1. The CDR3 spans 17 residues. Germline V gene data show CDR1 as SGHDT and CDR2 as YYEEEE. Trimming cost V 2 bases and J 0 bases; bases outside gene matches: 7. CDR3 amino acids: CASSFGQGWGAKNIQYF. The CDR3 bases are TGTGCCAGCAGCTTCGGACAGGGCTGGGGAGCCAAAAACATTCAGTACTTC.

The chain combines TRBV24-1 with TRBJ2-1; D unresolved. The J call may not be correct, given that the DNA end is closer to TRBJ2-7. The CDR3 is made up of 14 amino acids. Germline V CDR1 and CDR2: KGHDR, SFDVKD. The CDR3, as DNA: TGTGCCACCAGTGATCCTGACAACTACAATGAGCAGTACTTC. Its translation: CATSDPDNYNEQYF.

DNA of the CDR3: TGTGCCAGCACTGCCCTAGCAAGCAATCAGCCCCAGCATTTT. Translating it yields CASTALASNQPQHF. V gene TRBV2 combines with J gene TRBJ1-5; D is unresolved. V dropped 7 bases and J dropped 1 base, with 11 bases sitting between them. This CDR3 has 14 residues. CDR1 SNHLY and CDR2 FYNNEI come from the germline V gene.

This clonotype was counted a few times. This chain links TRBV12-3 or TRBV12-4 with TRBJ2-7; 11 bases are a match to TRBD1. V shed 6 bases, J shed 6 bases, and the junction held 4 bases outside the gene matches. The CDR3 covers 13 residues. CDR3 bases: TGTGCCAGCAGGGTAGGACAGGGGGCCGAGCAGTACTTC. As protein: CASRVGQGAEQYF.

This clonotype was found a few times. The chain uses TRBV15 and TRBJ2-7; no reliable D call. Germline CDR1 LNHNV, CDR2 YYDKDF (reference sequence). Trimming took off 0 bases at V and 3 bases at J, with 18 bases between the two ends. The CDR3 loop spans 17 amino acids. The CDR3 sequence is CATSRDHGFSGVYEQYF. CDR3 nucleotides: TGTGCCACCAGCAGAGATCATGGATTTAGTGGGGTCTACGAGCAGTACTTC.

This chain joins TRBV7-9 and TRBJ1-1; the D is unclear. Trimming cost V 0 bases and J 5 bases, with 13 bases left between them. Germline CDR1 SEHNR, CDR2 FQNEAQ (reference sequence). This CDR3 region has 15 residues. CDR3 sequence: CASSLARMGGTEAFF. The CDR3 DNA follows: TGTGCCAGCAGCTTAGCGCGGATGGGAGGGACTGAAGCTTTCTTT. Full variable domain (remainder filled in from reference TRBV7-9 and TRBJ1-1): DTGVSQNPRHKITKRGQNVTFRCDPISEHNRLYWYRQTLGQGPEFLTYFQNEAQLEKSRLLSDRFSAERPKGSFSTLEIQRTEQGDSAMYLCASSLARMGGTEAFFGQGTRLTVV.

The genes are TRBV29-1 and TRBJ1-1; D unresolved. The V gene's germline CDR1 is SQVTM and CDR2 ANQGSEA. V was pared by 7 bases and J by 0 bases, with 30 bases between. This CDR3 spans 19 amino acids. CDR3 protein: CSAGVGLTLPQFMNTEAFF. The CDR3 DNA reads as TGCAGCGCCGGTGTGGGCCTGACACTCCCTCAATTCATGAACACTGAAGCTTTCTTT.

Many counts were recorded for this clonotype. V usage is TRBV5-1 and J usage is TRBJ1-2; no firm D call. Trimming took off 5 bases at V and 3 bases at J, with 11 bases between the two ends. The CDR3 is 13 residues long. CDR1 and CDR2 from the germline V gene are SGHRS and YFSETQ. CDR3 amino acids: CASRVGWDYGYTF. The CDR3 DNA is TGCGCCAGCAGAGTGGGGTGGGACTATGGCTACACCTTC. The full variable domain, with the rest looked up from reference TRBV5-1 and TRBJ1-2, is KAGVTQTPRYLIKTRGQQVTLSCSPISGHRSVSWYQQTPGQGLQFLFEYFSETQRNKGNFPGRFSGRQFSNSRSEMNVSTLELGDSALYLCASRVGWDYGYTFGSGTRLTVV.

Many counts were recorded for this clonotype. Sequence at one end of the junction differs from germline and may be a read error. The chain is built from TRBV5-1 and TRBJ1-1; no definite D call. Germline V gene sequence: CDR1 SGHRS, CDR2 YFSETQ. CDR3 length: 13 residues. This chain's CDR3 is CASSFEANTEAFF. The CDR3 DNA follows: TGTGCCAGCAGCTTTGAGGCAAACACTGAAGCTTTCTTT.

The chain couples TRBV11-2 to TRBJ2-3; 10 bases fit TRBD2. CDR3 length: 16 amino acids. Germline values: CDR1 SGHAT, CDR2 FQNNGV. Trimming at V came to 5 bases and at J to 2 bases, leaving 7 bases not matched to a gene. The chain's CDR3 is CASSKLAGGVTDTQYF. CDR3 nucleotide sequence: TGTGCCAGCAGCAAATTAGCGGGAGGTGTCACAGATACGCAGTATTTT.

The sample holds a few counts of this clonotype. This rearrangement joins TRBV9 to TRBJ2-7; 13 bases line up with TRBD2. Trimming took 0 bases from V and 5 from J; bases not matched to a gene: 5. Germline CDR1 is SGDLS and CDR2 is YYNGEE. The CDR3 covers 16 residues. The CDR3 DNA reads TGTGCCAGCAGCGTAGGACTAGCGGGAGGCCCCCACGAGCAGTACTTC. Translated: CASSVGLAGGPHEQYF.

This clonotype has ten or more counts. This sequence joins TRBV6-6 and TRBJ2-6; TRBD1 matches at 7 bases. V gave up 6 bases and J gave up 4 bases; unmatched junction bases: 12. Germline V gene data show CDR1 as MNHNY and CDR2 as SVGAGI (reference sequence). This CDR3 has 17 amino acids. The CDR3 DNA sequence: TGTGCCAGCAGGCAGGTGACAGGGAAAGAGGGGGCCAACGTCCTGACTTTC. Its translation is CASRQVTGKEGANVLTF.

This clonotype was seen a handful of times. J is TRBJ2-1 and V is TRBV6-1, with TRBD1 as a possible D gene (6 bases). Per germline, CDR1 MNHNS and CDR2 SASEGT. V was clipped by 5 bases and J by 0 bases, with 23 bases between them. The CDR3 extends over 19 amino acids. CDR3 in amino acids: CASSPRGLARRSSYNEQFF. The CDR3 DNA reads as TGTGCCAGCAGTCCCAGGGGATTAGCTAGGAGAAGCTCCTACAATGAGCAGTTCTTC.

This chain connects TRBV28 to TRBJ1-2; the D gene is possibly TRBD1 (5 bases). Germline V gene lookup returns CDR1 MDHEN and CDR2 SYDVKM. The CDR3 covers 13 residues. Trimming took 10 bases from V and 0 from J, leaving 12 bases between them. Here the CDR3 DNA reads TGTGCCACCACAGGAAGGTCTAACTATGGCTACACCTTC. As protein: CATTGRSNYGYTF.

The V call is TRBV29-1, the J call TRBJ1-4; the D is unclear. V lost 3 bases, J lost 10 bases, and 18 bases lay in between. The length of the CDR3 is 14 residues. Germline V gene sequence: CDR1 SQVTM, CDR2 ANQGSEA. This CDR3 is CSVDAGVSGGKLFF. For the CDR3, the DNA is TGCAGCGTTGACGCTGGGGTGTCGGGTGGAAAACTGTTTTTT.

This chain connects TRBV7-2 to TRBJ2-3; possibly TRBD2 for D (6 bases). Germline-derived CDR1 and CDR2 are SGHTA and FQGNSA. Trimming took 4 bases from V and 2 from J, leaving 10 bases between them. This CDR3 comprises 14 residues. The chain's CDR3 is CASSSKDYTDTQYF. The CDR3 coding sequence is TGTGCCAGCAGCTCCAAGGACTACACAGATACGCAGTATTTT.

This clonotype showed up many times. The CDR3 nucleotides are TGTGCCATCAAACAGGGGTTCCAAGAGACCCAGTACTTC. This translates into CAIKQGFQETQYF. The V gene is TRBV10-3, the J gene TRBJ2-5, with 7 nucleotides matching TRBD1. This CDR3 is 13 amino acids long. V was pared by 7 bases and J by 1 base, with 3 bases of the junction left unmatched. The germline gives CDR1 ENHRY, CDR2 SYGVKD.

V gene TRBV7-8 combines with J gene TRBJ2-1, with D tentatively TRBD1 or TRBD2 (5 bases each). Germline V gene lookup returns CDR1 SGHVS and CDR2 FQNEAQ. With 3 bases removed from V and 6 bases from J, the gap between germline ends came to 12 bases. This CDR3 region has 14 residues. CDR3 residues: CASSLGRAFNEQFF. In DNA, the CDR3 is TGTGCCAGCAGCTTGGGACGGGCTTTCAATGAGCAGTTCTTC. Full variable domain (outside the CDR3, taken from reference TRBV7-8 and TRBJ2-1): GAGVSQSPRYKVAKRGQDVALRCDPISGHVSLFWYQQALGQGPEFLTYFQNEAQLDKSGLPSDRFFAERPEGSVSTLKIQRTQQEDSAVYLCASSLGRAFNEQFFGPGTRLTVL.

This clonotype was observed a handful of times. The chain couples TRBV20-1 to TRBJ2-2; the match to TRBD2 covers 9 bases. CDR1 DFQATT and CDR2 SNEGSKA come from the germline V gene (reference sequence). V trimming: 2 bases; J trimming: 5 bases; junction bases outside the gene matches: 3. This CDR3 spans 14 amino acids. The CDR3 DNA sequence: TGCAGTGCTAGACTAGCGGGGTGGACCGGGGAGCTGTTTTTT. Translated: CSARLAGWTGELFF.